This T cell receptor beta chain was recorded in a study of shared clonotypes between healthy human individuals. Whole-study findings and limits: Only blood was sampled; tissue repertoires likely differ.

Concerning this clone itself: Its matching antigen is unknown.

Several immunoSEQ plates received, in even portions, the genomic DNA of each subset. Produced via immunoSEQ multiplex PCR; TCRdb's table is partial and in-frame only. The sample has 950,000 to 1,300,000 clones; 65% to 80% are singletons. The CDR3 runs to 15 residues. Germline-derived CDR1 and CDR2 are SGHRS and YFSETQ. V was cut by 0 bases and J by 5 bases, with 15 bases left in between. The sequenced material came from memory CD4+ T cells sorted from blood. Regarding subset: CD45RA-negative fraction. The chain carries TRBV5-1 and TRBJ2-7, with D maybe TRBD2 (6 bases). The TCR comes from a man in his late teens or twenties in good health. In DNA, the CDR3 is TGCGCCAGCAGCTTGGGTGGCGGGGTCCTCCACGAGCAGTACTTC. Protein: CASSLGGGVLHEQYF.